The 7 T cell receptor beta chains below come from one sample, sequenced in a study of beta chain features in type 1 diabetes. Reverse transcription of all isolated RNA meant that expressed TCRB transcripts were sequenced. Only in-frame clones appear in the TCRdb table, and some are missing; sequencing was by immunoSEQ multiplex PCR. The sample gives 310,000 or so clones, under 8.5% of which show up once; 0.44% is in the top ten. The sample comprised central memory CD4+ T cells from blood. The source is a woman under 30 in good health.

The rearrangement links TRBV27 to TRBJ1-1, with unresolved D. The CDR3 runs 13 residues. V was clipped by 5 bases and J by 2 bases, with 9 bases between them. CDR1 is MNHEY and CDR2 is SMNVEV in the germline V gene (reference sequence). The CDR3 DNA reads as TGTGCCAGCAGTGATAGGTACAACACTGAAGCTTTCTTT. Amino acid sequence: CASSDRYNTEAFF.

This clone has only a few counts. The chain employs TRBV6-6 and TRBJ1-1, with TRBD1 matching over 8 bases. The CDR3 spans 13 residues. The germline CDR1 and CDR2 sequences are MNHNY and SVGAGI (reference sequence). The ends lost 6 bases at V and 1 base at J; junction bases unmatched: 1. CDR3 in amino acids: CASRTGENTEAFF. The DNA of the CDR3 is TGTGCCAGCAGGACAGGGGAGAACACTGAAGCTTTCTTT.

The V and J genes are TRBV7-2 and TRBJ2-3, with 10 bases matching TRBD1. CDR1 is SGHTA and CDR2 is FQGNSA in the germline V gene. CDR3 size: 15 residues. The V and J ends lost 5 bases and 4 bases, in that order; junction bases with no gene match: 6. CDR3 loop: CASSLRDRGADTQYF. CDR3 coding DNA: TGTGCCAGCAGCCTACGGGACAGGGGTGCAGATACGCAGTATTTT.

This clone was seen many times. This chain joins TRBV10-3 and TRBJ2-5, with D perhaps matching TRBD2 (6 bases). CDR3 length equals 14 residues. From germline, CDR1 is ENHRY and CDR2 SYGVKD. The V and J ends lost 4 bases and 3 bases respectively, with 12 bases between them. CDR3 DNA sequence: TGTGCCATCAGTGGTTTTGCGGGGAAAGAGACCCAGTACTTC. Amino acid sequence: CAISGFAGKETQYF.

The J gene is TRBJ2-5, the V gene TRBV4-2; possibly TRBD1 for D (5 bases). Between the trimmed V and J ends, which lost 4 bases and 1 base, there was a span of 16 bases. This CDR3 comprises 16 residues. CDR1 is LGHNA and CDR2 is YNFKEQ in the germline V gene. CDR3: CASSPGHGSAQETQYF. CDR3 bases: TGTGCCAGCAGCCCTGGACATGGGTCGGCCCAAGAGACCCAGTACTTC.

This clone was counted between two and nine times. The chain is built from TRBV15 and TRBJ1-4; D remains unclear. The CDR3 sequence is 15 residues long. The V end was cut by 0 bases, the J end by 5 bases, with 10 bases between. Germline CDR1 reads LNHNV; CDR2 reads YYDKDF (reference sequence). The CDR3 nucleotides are TGTGCCACCAGCAGAGATTTTGCGGGGAATGAAAAACTGTTTTTT. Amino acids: CATSRDFAGNEKLFF.

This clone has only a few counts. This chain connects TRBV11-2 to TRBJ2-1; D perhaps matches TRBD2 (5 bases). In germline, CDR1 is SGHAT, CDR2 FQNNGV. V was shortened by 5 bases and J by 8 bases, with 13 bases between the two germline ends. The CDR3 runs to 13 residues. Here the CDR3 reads CASSRTRDYEQFF. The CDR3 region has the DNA TGTGCCAGCAGCCGGACTCGAGACTATGAGCAGTTCTTC.